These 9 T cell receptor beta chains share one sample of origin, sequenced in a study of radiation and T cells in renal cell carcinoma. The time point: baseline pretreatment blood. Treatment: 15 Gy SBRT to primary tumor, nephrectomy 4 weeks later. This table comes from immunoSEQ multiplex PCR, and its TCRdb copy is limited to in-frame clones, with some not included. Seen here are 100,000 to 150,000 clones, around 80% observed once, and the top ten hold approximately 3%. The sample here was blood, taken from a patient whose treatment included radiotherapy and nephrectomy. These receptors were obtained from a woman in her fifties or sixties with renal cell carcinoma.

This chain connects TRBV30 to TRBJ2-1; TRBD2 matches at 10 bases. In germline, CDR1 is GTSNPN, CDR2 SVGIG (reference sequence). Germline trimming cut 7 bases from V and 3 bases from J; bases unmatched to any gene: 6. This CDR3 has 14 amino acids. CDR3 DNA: TGTGCCTCGCTAGCGGGAGTCGTCTACAATGAGCAGTTCTTC. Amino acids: CASLAGVVYNEQFF.

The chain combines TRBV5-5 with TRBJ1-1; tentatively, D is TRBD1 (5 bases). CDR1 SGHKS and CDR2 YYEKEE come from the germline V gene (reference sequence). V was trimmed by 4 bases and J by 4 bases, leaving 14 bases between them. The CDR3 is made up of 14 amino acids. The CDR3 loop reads CASSRPTAGTEAFF. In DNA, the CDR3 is TGTGCCAGCAGCCGACCGACAGCGGGCACTGAAGCTTTCTTT.

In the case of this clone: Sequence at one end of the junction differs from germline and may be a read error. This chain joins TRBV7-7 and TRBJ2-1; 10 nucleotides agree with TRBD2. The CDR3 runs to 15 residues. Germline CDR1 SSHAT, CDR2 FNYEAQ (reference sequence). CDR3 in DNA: TGTGCTAGCAGCCCTAGCGGGAGTTGGCGGAATGAGCAGTTCTTC. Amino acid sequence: CASSPSGSWRNEQFF.

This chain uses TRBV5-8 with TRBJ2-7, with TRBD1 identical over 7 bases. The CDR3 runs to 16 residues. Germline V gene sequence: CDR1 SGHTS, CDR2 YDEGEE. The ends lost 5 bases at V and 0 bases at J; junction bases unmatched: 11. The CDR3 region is CASRRGTVQPSYEQYF. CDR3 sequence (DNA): TGTGCCAGCAGACGTGGGACAGTCCAGCCCTCCTACGAGCAGTACTTC. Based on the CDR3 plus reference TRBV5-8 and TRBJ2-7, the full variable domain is EAGVTQSPTHLIKTRGQQATLRCSPISGHTSVYWYQQALGLGLQFLLWYDEGEERNRGNFPPRFSGRQFPNYSSELNVNALELEDSALYLCASRRGTVQPSYEQYFGPGTRLTVT.

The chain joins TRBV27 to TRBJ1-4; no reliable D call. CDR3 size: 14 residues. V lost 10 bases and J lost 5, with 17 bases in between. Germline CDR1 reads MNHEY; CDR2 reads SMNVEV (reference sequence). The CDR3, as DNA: TGTGCCACCCGCCCCGCGGGAAGAAATGAAAAACTGTTTTTT. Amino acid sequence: CATRPAGRNEKLFF.

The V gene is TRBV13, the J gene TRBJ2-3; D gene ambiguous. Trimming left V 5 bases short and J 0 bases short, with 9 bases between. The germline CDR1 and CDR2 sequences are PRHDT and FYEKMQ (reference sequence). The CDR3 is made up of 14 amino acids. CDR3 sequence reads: CASSLSTSTDTQYF. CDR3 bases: TGTGCCAGCAGCCTTTCCACTAGCACAGATACGCAGTATTTT.

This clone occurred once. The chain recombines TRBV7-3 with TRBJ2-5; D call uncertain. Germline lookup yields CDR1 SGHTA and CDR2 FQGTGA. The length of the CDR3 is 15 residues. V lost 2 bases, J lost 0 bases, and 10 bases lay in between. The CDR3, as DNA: TGTGCCAGCAGCTTAGGTGGGAAGAACCAAGAGACCCAGTACTTC. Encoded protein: CASSLGGKNQETQYF.

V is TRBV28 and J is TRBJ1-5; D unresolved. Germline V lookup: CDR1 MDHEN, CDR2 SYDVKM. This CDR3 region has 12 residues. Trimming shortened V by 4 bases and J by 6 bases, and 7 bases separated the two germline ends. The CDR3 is CASSYQSQPQHF. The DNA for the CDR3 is TGTGCCAGCAGTTACCAGAGTCAGCCCCAGCATTTT. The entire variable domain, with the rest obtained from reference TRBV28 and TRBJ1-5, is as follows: DVKVTQSSRYLVKRTGEKVFLECVQDMDHENMFWYRQDPGLGLRLIYFSYDVKMKEKGDIPEGYSVSREKKERFSLILESASTNQTSMYLCASSYQSQPQHFGDGTRLSIL.

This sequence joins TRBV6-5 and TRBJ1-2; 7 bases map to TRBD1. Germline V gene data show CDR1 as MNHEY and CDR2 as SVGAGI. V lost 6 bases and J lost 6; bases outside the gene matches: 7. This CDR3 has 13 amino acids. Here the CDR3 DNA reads TGTGCCAGCAGAGATCAGGGGGTGAATGGCTACACCTTC. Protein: CASRDQGVNGYTF.